The 5 T cell receptor beta chains in this list originate from one sample, sequenced in a study of blood T cell repertoires in COVID-19. Produced via immunoSEQ multiplex PCR; TCRdb's table is partial and in-frame only. The sample gives a few hundred thousand clones, roughly 89% of which show up once; about 9.4% is in the top ten. Sample: PBMCs or T cells enriched from blood (not recorded which). The origin of the receptors is a man aged 18 to 29 with acute COVID-19.

V usage is TRBV2 and J usage is TRBJ2-7; 7 bases fit TRBD1. Germline-derived CDR1 and CDR2 are SNHLY and FYNNEI. The length of the CDR3 is 14 residues. V lost 7 bases and J lost 4; bases outside the gene matches: 10. CDR3 sequence (DNA): TGTGCCAGCATCGCCGACAGGGAAGGGTACGAGCAGTACTTC. The encoded protein is CASIADREGYEQYF.

The chain uses TRBV28 and TRBJ1-2; D not resolved. Germline lookup yields CDR1 MDHEN and CDR2 SYDVKM. Trimming stripped 4 bases from V and 2 bases from J, with 14 bases between. This CDR3 has 15 amino acids. The CDR3 region has the DNA TGTGCCAGCAGTTCCACCCGGGATGAGAACTATGGCTACACCTTC. This gives the protein CASSSTRDENYGYTF.

The chain uses TRBV4-3 and TRBJ1-6; 9 nucleotides agree with TRBD1. Losses at the gene ends were 0 bases for V and 8 bases for J; bases not matched to a gene: 8. The length of the CDR3 is 17 residues. Germline CDR1 and CDR2: LGHNA and YSLEER. CDR3 region: CASSQDSSDRGYSPLHF. In DNA form, the CDR3 reads TGCGCCAGCAGCCAAGATAGTTCGGACAGGGGTTATTCACCCCTCCACTTT.

This sequence joins TRBV27 and TRBJ2-7, with a weak D call TRBD1 (6 bases). Germline V gene lookup returns CDR1 MNHEY and CDR2 SMNVEV (reference sequence). CDR3 length: 12 amino acids. The V end was cut by 5 bases, the J end by 3 bases, with 8 bases between. The DNA for the CDR3 is TGTGCCAGCAGTACGACAGGCTACGAGCAGTACTTC. This codes for CASSTTGYEQYF.

The chain employs TRBV24-1 and TRBJ2-1; TRBD1 matches at 10 bases. V shed 5 bases, J shed 7 bases, and the junction held 7 bases outside the gene matches. The germline V gene has CDR1 KGHDR and CDR2 SFDVKD. This CDR3 has 15 residues. The CDR3 reads CATSGPGQGRNEQFF. In DNA form, the CDR3 reads TGTGCCACCAGTGGACCGGGACAGGGGAGGAATGAGCAGTTCTTC.